This is a list of T cell receptor beta chains from one sample in a study of Ad26.COV2.S vaccination and SARS-CoV-2 variants. TCRdb keeps only in-frame clones here, not all; method: immunoSEQ multiplex PCR. The sample carries about 350,000 clones, around 88% recorded once. Sample: peripheral blood, taken in a trial of Ad26.COV2.S vaccine versus placebo. The receptors were gathered from a person between 18 and 65 years old who received the Ad26.COV2.S COVID-19 vaccine or a placebo. Both conserved end residues are part of each CDR3. A D gene is named only where the DNA matches it firmly. Expanded clones get a size class; other rows say once, few or many, or leave the size out.

size,J,V,D,CDR3,DNA
.,TRBJ2-7,TRBV5-6,TRBD1,CASSKTPGQGLGEQYF,TGTGCCAGCAGCAAGACTCCGGGACAGGGTTTAGGGGAGCAGTACTTC
.,TRBJ2-3,TRBV6-5,TRBD1,CASRGQGTDTQYF,TGTGCCAGCAGGGGACAGGGCACAGATACGCAGTATTTT
.,TRBJ2-6,TRBV20-1,.,CSANDPGANVLTF,TGCAGTGCTAATGACCCTGGGGCCAACGTCCTGACTTTC
.,TRBJ2-6,TRBV5-6,TRBD1,CASSLWTGAGANVLTF,TGTGCCAGCAGCCTTTGGACAGGGGCTGGGGCCAACGTCCTGACTTTC
.,TRBJ2-1,TRBV4-3,.,CASSLGSGPTARNEQFF,TGCGCCAGCAGCCTAGGTTCGGGACCAACGGCGCGGAATGAGCAGTTCTTC
few,TRBJ2-1,TRBV4-1,TRBD2,CASSQDRGESRNEQFF,TGCGCCAGCAGCCAAGATCGGGGGGAGTCTAGAAATGAGCAGTTCTTC
.,TRBJ2-7,TRBV3-1/TRBV3-2,.,CASSQVEGGEQYF,TGTGCCAGCAGCCAAGTCGAGGGGGGCGAGCAGTACTTC
.,TRBJ2-7,TRBV20-1,TRBD1,CSASFPGQGSYEQYF,TGCAGTGCTAGTTTCCCGGGACAGGGGTCCTACGAGCAGTACTTC
.,TRBJ1-3,TRBV18,.,CASSPFRGAGNTIYF,TGTGCCAGCTCACCATTCAGAGGGGCCGGAAACACCATATATTTT
.,TRBJ1-5,TRBV28,TRBD1,CASSDTGAGGLSNQPQHF,TGTGCCAGCAGCGATACGGGGGCAGGGGGCTTGAGCAATCAGCCCCAGCATTTT
.,TRBJ1-1,TRBV7-8,.,CASSPRVNTEAFF,TGTGCCAGCAGCCCACGAGTCAACACTGAAGCTTTCTTT
.,TRBJ1-2,TRBV7-2,TRBD1,CASSRGTENYGYTF,TGTGCCAGCAGCCGGGGGACAGAAAACTATGGCTACACCTTC
.,TRBJ2-3,TRBV5-1,.,CASSLGPGPRTDTQYF,TGCGCCAGCAGCTTGGGGCCGGGGCCCCGCACAGATACGCAGTATTTT
.,TRBJ2-2,TRBV5-1,TRBD2,CASSASGTREGELFF,TGCGCCAGCAGCGCTAGCGGTACGAGAGAGGGGGAGCTGTTTTTT
.,TRBJ2-7,TRBV4-3,TRBD1,CASSQDQGVIYEQYF,TGCGCCAGCAGCCAAGATCAGGGGGTCATCTACGAGCAGTACTTC
.,TRBJ2-2,TRBV7-2,TRBD2,CASSTRGGRAGELFF,TGTGCCAGCAGCACCCGGGGCGGGAGGGCCGGGGAGCTGTTTTTT
once,TRBJ1-2,TRBV5-1,.,CASSFVDSYGYTF,TGCGCCAGCAGCTTCGTGGACAGCTATGGCTACACCTTC
once,TRBJ2-3,TRBV7-9,TRBD2,CASSLAQQLAGGTDTQYF,TGTGCCAGCAGCTTGGCCCAACAACTAGCGGGAGGCACAGATACGCAGTATTTT
.,TRBJ2-2,TRBV11-3,TRBD2,CASSPNPGGTGELFF,TGTGCCAGCAGCCCCAATCCGGGGGGCACCGGGGAGCTGTTTTTT
.,TRBJ2-7,TRBV10-3,TRBD1,CAISTGTGGYEQYF,TGTGCCATCAGCACCGGGACAGGGGGCTACGAGCAGTACTTC
.,TRBJ2-1,TRBV9,TRBD2,CASSSVAGAYNEQFF,TGTGCCAGCAGCTCAGTAGCGGGGGCCTACAATGAGCAGTTCTTC
many,TRBJ2-7,TRBV2,.,CASSEGWGGTYEQYF,TGTGCCAGCAGTGAAGGGTGGGGCGGAACCTACGAGCAGTACTTC
.,TRBJ1-2,TRBV18,TRBD1,CASSPSDRGRNYGYTF,TGTGCCAGCTCACCGTCTGACAGGGGTCGGAACTATGGCTACACCTTC
.,TRBJ1-4,TRBV28,.,CASSPQVTTNEKLFF,TGTGCCAGCAGTCCCCAGGTTACAACTAATGAAAAACTGTTTTTT
.,TRBJ2-7,TRBV3-1/TRBV3-2,TRBD2,CASSWGLADSEQYF,TGTGCCAGCAGCTGGGGACTAGCGGATTCCGAGCAGTACTTC
.,TRBJ2-4,TRBV27,.,CASSFPEGRTTKNIQYF,TGTGCCAGCAGTTTCCCCGAGGGGAGGACCACCAAAAACATTCAGTACTTC
.,TRBJ1-1,TRBV5-6,.,CASSLGQLGVDTEAFF,TGTGCCAGCAGCTTGGGACAACTCGGGGTGGACACTGAAGCTTTCTTT
few,TRBJ2-1,TRBV7-9,TRBD2,CASSRKAQLAGFNNEQFF,TGTGCCAGCAGCAGAAAGGCCCAACTAGCGGGGTTCAACAATGAGCAGTTCTTC
.,TRBJ2-2,TRBV27,.,CASRSSGRTHTGELFF,TGTGCCAGCAGGAGTTCAGGGCGGACCCACACCGGGGAGCTGTTTTTT
.,TRBJ2-5,TRBV5-1,TRBD1,CASSWGQGAIQETQYF,TGCGCCAGCAGCTGGGGACAGGGGGCCATTCAAGAGACCCAGTACTTC
.,TRBJ2-2,TRBV7-9,TRBD2,CASFGPGGRLTGELFF,TGTGCCAGCTTCGGTCCTGGCGGGAGGCTAACCGGGGAGCTGTTTTTT
.,TRBJ2-7,TRBV10-1,.,CASSEDTGRGFSYEQYF,TGCGCCAGCAGTGAGGACACGGGACGGGGGTTCTCCTACGAGCAGTACTTC
.,TRBJ1-1,TRBV6-5,.,CASSLSWGLTEAFF,TGTGCCAGCAGTCTTTCGTGGGGACTCACTGAAGCTTTCTTT
.,TRBJ2-7,TRBV10-2,.,CASRGGSGTYEQYF,TGCGCCAGCAGAGGGGGAAGCGGAACCTACGAGCAGTACTTC
.,TRBJ2-7,TRBV18,TRBD1,CASSPSYRDSGYEQYF,TGTGCCAGCTCACCTTCTTACAGGGACAGCGGATACGAGCAGTACTTC
.,TRBJ1-2,TRBV4-3,.,CASSPRAGQTAFGYTF,TGCGCCAGCAGCCCCCGCGCCGGTCAGACCGCTTTCGGCTACACCTTC
.,TRBJ2-7,TRBV28,TRBD1,CASSSRDRDDEQYF,TGTGCCAGCAGTTCCCGGGACAGGGACGACGAGCAGTACTTC
.,TRBJ1-4,TRBV5-4,.,CASSRGKNEKLFF,TGTGCCAGCAGCAGAGGGAAAAATGAAAAACTGTTTTTT
.,TRBJ2-1,TRBV2,.,CASRGNNEQFF,TGTGCCAGCAGGGGAAACAATGAGCAGTTCTTC
.,TRBJ1-2,TRBV11-2,.,CASSLGSGANYGYTF,TGTGCCAGCAGCTTAGGTTCGGGGGCTAACTATGGCTACACCTTC
once,TRBJ2-3,TRBV2,.,CASSEEVTDTQYF,TGTGCCAGCAGTGAAGAGGTGACAGATACGCAGTATTTT
.,TRBJ1-5,TRBV5-5,.,CASSPRGGDSNQPQHF,TGTGCCAGCAGCCCTAGGGGGGGGGATAGCAATCAGCCCCAGCATTTT
.,TRBJ1-4,TRBV30,.,CACQVLIRKLFF,TGTGCCTGCCAAGTACTAATCCGGAAACTGTTTTTT
once,TRBJ1-1,TRBV28,.,CASSLGRKNTEAFF,TGTGCCAGCAGTTTGGGGCGGAAGAACACTGAAGCTTTCTTT
.,TRBJ2-7,TRBV5-6,.,CASSSGGTGAYEQYF,TGTGCCAGCAGCTCCGGTGGGACCGGGGCTTACGAGCAGTACTTC
.,TRBJ2-5,TRBV18,TRBD2,CASSLAGVGETQYF,TGTGCCAGCTCACTAGCGGGAGTAGGAGAGACCCAGTACTTC
.,TRBJ1-2,TRBV28,.,CASSSQGRPYYGYTF,TGTGCCAGCAGTTCACAGGGTAGGCCCTACTATGGCTACACCTTC
once,TRBJ2-5,TRBV18,.,CASSGTSSETQYF,TGTGCCAGCTCAGGAACTAGTTCAGAGACCCAGTACTTC